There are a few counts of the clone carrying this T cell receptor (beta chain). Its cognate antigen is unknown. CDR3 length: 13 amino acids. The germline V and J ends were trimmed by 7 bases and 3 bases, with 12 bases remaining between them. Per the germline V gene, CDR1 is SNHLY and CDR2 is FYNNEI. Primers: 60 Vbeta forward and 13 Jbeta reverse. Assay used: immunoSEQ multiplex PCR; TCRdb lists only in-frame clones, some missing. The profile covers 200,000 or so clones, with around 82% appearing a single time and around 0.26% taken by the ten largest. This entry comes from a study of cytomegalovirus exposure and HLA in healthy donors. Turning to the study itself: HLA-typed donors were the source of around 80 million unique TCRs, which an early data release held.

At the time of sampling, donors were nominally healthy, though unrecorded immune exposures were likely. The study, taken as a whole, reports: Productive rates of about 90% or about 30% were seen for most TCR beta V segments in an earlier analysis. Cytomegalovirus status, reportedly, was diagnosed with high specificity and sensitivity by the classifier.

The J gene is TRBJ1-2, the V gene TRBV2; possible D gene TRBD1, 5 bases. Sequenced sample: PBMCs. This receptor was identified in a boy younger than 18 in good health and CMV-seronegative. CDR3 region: CASTPGVDYGYTF. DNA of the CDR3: TGTGCCAGCACTCCGGGGGTGGACTATGGCTACACCTTC.